This is a list of T cell receptor beta chains from one sample in a study of a mutant IDH1 vaccine in newly diagnosed glioma. These receptors have no known antigen. The data were produced by immunoSEQ multiplex PCR, yet TCRdb's version contains in-frame clones alone and is incomplete. The repertoire includes about 50,000 clones, 70% to 85% of them detected once, and roughly 4.3% sits in the top ten. The starting material was PBMCs, obtained from a glioma patient whose treatment included an IDH1 peptide vaccine. The receptors shown here come from a woman aged 30 to 39 with glioma. Some clones in this sample may be carry-over from other donors' samples. Both conserved end residues are part of each CDR3.

TRBJ1-4 | TRBV14 | CASSKTGGATNEKLFF
TRBJ2-7 | TRBV27 | CASSLIGGVGKSEQYF
TRBJ1-1 | TRBV19 | CASTASGGETEAFF
TRBJ2-1 | TRBV19 | CATDAGGAGNEQFF
TRBJ1-2 | TRBV5-1 | CASSGQGHGYTF
TRBJ1-5 | TRBV27 | CETQGPNQPQHF
TRBJ1-1 | TRBV10-3 | CAITAGMDTEAFF
TRBJ1-1 | TRBV7-2 | CASSPISGARDTEAFF
TRBJ1-4 | TRBV15 | CATRAGDREEKLFF
TRBJ1-2 | TRBV14 | CASSPGRAYGYTF
TRBJ2-5 | TRBV15 | CATSRDPQQQETQYF
TRBJ1-2 | TRBV6-5 | CASSYSSHYNYGYTF
TRBJ1-1 | TRBV28 | CASSFYAARNTEAFF
TRBJ2-5 | TRBV6-6 | CASSSRAGKETQYF
TRBJ2-2 | TRBV29-1 | CSYRGGVGSTGELFF
TRBJ2-7 | TRBV9 | CASSRDGPSYEQYF
TRBJ1-1 | TRBV2 | CASGDIGWTEAFF
TRBJ2-1 | TRBV4-2 | CASSQERGYEQFF
TRBJ2-2 | TRBV9 | CASSVDNRLTSGAGELFF
TRBJ2-2 | TRBV2 | CASSEGLAANTGELFF
TRBJ2-7 | TRBV30 | CAWSRPPRPLYEQYF
TRBJ1-1 | TRBV5-5 | CASSSNTEAFF
TRBJ2-7 | TRBV19 | CASSWDRDLGYEQYF
TRBJ1-3 | TRBV4-1 | CASSQVIGQGKGFSGNTIYF
TRBJ2-2 | TRBV2 | CASRSLAGVGGELFF
TRBJ1-4 | TRBV5-1 | CASTRDSVNEKLFF
TRBJ1-2 | TRBV19 | CASSIGTHYPYGYTF
TRBJ2-7 | TRBV10-2 | CASSEGPAGASYEQYF
TRBJ1-2 | TRBV27 | CASSFGRGRYGYTF
TRBJ1-1 | TRBV6-6 | CASSPTPNTEAFF
TRBJ2-5 | TRBV4-1 | CASSQPLETQYF
TRBJ1-5 | TRBV19 | CASSMTRVHF
TRBJ2-3 | TRBV19 | CASSIGLAGPLGEYF
TRBJ2-3 | TRBV7-2 | CASSPRAGGADTQYF
TRBJ1-1 | TRBV7-9 | CASSPWTVNTEAFF
TRBJ1-2 | TRBV7-9 | CASSLGAYGYTF
TRBJ1-2 | TRBV10-3 | CAISESSGVGGYTF
TRBJ2-2 | TRBV27 | CASARHATGELFF
TRBJ1-1 | TRBV6-1 | CASSQTSGGSTEAFF
TRBJ1-4 | TRBV6-1 | CASSLQGEKLFF
TRBJ2-7 | TRBV5-5 | CASSPGQGAAYEQYF
TRBJ2-5 | TRBV6-1 | CASSATSGPQETQYF
TRBJ2-5 | TRBV6-6 | CASSYGRGFKETQYF
TRBJ1-1 | TRBV30 | CAWSEVKGAFF
TRBJ2-7 | TRBV12-1 | CASSWDRGREQYF
TRBJ2-7 | TRBV7-6 | CASSPVESSYEQYF
TRBJ2-7 | TRBV5-6 | CASSRAGGGGREQYF
TRBJ2-7 | TRBV4-2 | CASSQEASESSYEQYF
TRBJ1-4 | TRBV9 | CASSARGAGEKLFF
TRBJ1-3 | TRBV7-8 | CASSVKQGHRSGNTIYF
TRBJ1-1 | TRBV30 | CAWSPYRELNTEAFF
TRBJ1-2 | TRBV29-1 | CSVAGGLNYGYTF
TRBJ1-4 | TRBV6-1 | CASTFGTANEKLFF
TRBJ2-3 | TRBV5-1 | CASSSGQGLTDTQYF
TRBJ1-2 | TRBV11-2 | CASSAKTPNF
TRBJ2-1 | TRBV5-6 | CASSLAPYEQFF
TRBJ1-1 | TRBV30 | CAWGPGVTEAFF
TRBJ2-7 | TRBV4-2 | CASSQDQNLAGGPSYEQYF
TRBJ1-2 | TRBV30 | CACTQKEDGYTF